The following is a T cell receptor (beta chain) sequence with its context. Its cognate antigen is unknown. V was pared by 5 bases and J by 6 bases, with 10 bases of the junction left unmatched. Germline assignment: CDR1 MNHEY and CDR2 SMNVEV (reference sequence). This CDR3 region has 15 residues. This record belongs to a study of a mutant IDH1 vaccine in newly diagnosed glioma. Study details: Treated patients were approximately 62% male, about 38% female, mean age approximately 42 years.

Using immunoSEQ multiplex PCR, the repertoire was profiled, and TCRdb retains in-frame clones only, with some absent. The profile shows 55,000 to 70,000 clones, 80% to 90% of them singletons. Overall study findings and caveats: Vaccination induced immune responses in about 93% of patients.

Regarding time point: baseline, week 1 (first vaccination visit). Noted treatment: pre-vaccination baseline after standard-of-care therapy. New astrocytomas of WHO grade 3 or 4 that were IDH1-mutant and ATRX-lost were found in the donors. This TCR came from a young man with glioma. The sample here was PBMCs, taken from a glioma patient treated with radiotherapy, temozolomide or both. The chain recombines TRBV27 with TRBJ1-5; 7 nucleotides line up with TRBD1. The CDR3 reads CASSEFAHRGQPQHF. The CDR3 nucleotides are TGTGCCAGCAGTGAATTCGCCCACAGGGGTCAGCCCCAGCATTTT.